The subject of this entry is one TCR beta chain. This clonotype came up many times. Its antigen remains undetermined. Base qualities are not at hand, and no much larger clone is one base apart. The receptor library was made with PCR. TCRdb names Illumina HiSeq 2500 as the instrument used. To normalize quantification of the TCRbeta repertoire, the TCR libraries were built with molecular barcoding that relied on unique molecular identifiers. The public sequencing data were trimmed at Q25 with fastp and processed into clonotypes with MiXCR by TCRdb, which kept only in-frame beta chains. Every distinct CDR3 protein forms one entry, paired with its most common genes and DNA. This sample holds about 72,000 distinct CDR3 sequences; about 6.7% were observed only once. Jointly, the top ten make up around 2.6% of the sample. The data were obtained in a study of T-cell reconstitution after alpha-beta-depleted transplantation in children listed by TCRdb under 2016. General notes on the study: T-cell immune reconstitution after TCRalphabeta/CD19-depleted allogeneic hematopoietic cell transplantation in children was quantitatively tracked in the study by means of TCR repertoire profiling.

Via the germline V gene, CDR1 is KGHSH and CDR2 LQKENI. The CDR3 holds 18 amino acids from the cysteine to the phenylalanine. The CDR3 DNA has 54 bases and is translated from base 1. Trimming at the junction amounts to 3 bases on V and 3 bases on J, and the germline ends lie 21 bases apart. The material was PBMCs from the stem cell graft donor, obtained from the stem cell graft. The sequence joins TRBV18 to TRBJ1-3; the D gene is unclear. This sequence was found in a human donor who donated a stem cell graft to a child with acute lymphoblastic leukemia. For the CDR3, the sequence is CASSPLAADTKGGNTIYF. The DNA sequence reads TGTGCCAGCTCACCGCTAGCCGCCGACACCAAAGGTGGAAACACCATATATTTT.